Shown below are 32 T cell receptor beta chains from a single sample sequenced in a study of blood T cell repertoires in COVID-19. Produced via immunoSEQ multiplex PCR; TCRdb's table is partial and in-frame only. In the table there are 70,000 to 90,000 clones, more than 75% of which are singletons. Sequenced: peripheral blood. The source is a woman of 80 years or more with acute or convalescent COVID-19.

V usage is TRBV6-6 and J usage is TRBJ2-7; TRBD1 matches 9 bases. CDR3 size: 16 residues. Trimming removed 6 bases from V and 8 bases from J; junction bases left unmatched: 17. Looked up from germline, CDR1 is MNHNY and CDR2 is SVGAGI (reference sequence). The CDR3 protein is CASSKPPDRGPNQQYF. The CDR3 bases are TGTGCCAGCAGCAAACCCCCGGACAGGGGACCGAACCAGCAGTACTTC.

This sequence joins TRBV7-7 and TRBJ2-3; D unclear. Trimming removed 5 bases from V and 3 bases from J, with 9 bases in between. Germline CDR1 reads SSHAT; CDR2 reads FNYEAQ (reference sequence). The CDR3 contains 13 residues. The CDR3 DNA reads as TGTGCCAGCAGCCCTGGCGGTACAGATACGCAGTATTTT. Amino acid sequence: CASSPGGTDTQYF.

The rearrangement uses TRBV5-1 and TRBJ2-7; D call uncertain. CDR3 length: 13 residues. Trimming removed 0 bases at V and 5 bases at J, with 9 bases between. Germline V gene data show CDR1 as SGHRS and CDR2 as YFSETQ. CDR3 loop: CASSLDNSDEQYF. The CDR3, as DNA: TGCGCCAGCAGCTTGGACAATTCCGACGAGCAGTACTTC.

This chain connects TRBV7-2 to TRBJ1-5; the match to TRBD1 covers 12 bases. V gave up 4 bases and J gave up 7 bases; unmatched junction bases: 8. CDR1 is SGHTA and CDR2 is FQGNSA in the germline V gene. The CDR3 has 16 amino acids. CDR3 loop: CASSSQGQGAGQPQHF. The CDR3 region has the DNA TGTGCCAGCAGCTCCCAGGGACAGGGGGCTGGGCAGCCCCAGCATTTT.

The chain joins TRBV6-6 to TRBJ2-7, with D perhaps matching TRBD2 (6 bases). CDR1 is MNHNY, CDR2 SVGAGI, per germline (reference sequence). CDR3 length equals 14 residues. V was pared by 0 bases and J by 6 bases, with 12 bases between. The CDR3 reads CASSYSNSGGEQYF. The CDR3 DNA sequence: TGTGCCAGCAGTTACTCGAATTCCGGGGGCGAGCAGTACTTC.

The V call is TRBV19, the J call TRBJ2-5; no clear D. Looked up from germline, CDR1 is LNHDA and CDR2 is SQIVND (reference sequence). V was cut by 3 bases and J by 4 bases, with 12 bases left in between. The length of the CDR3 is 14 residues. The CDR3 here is CASSMTETLETQYF. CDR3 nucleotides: TGTGCCAGTAGTATGACGGAGACTTTAGAGACCCAGTACTTC. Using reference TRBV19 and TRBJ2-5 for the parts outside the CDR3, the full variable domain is DGGITQSPKYLFRKEGQNVTLSCEQNLNHDAMYWYRQDPGQGLRLIYYSQIVNDFQKGDIAEGYSVSREKKESFPLTVTSAQKNPTAFYLCASSMTETLETQYFGPGTRLLVL.

DNA for the CDR3: TGTGCCAGCAGACCCACAGGGGGCGGGCAGCCCCAGCATTTT. Translating it yields CASRPTGGGQPQHF. J is TRBJ1-5 and V is TRBV28; 9 bases map to TRBD1. V trimming: 6 bases; J trimming: 7 bases; junction bases outside the gene matches: 7. CDR3 length: 14 residues. Per the germline V gene, CDR1 is MDHEN and CDR2 is SYDVKM.

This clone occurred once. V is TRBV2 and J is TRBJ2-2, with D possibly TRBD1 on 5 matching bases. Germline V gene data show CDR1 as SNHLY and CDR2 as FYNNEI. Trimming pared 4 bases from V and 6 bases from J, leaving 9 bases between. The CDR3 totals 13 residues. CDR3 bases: TGTGCCAGCAGTGGACAGTTCCCCGGGGAGCTGTTTTTT. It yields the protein CASSGQFPGELFF. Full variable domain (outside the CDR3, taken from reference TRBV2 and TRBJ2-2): EPEVTQTPSHQVTQMGQEVILRCVPISNHLYFYWYRQILGQKVEFLVSFYNNEISEKSEIFDDQFSVERPDGSNFTLKIRSTKLEDSAMYFCASSGQFPGELFFGEGSRLTVL.

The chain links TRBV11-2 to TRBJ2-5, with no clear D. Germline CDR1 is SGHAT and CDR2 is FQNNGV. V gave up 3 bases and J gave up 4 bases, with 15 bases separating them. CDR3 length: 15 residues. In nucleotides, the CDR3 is TGTGCCAGCAGCTTTCTTTCAGGTTTTCGAGAGACCCAGTACTTC. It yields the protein CASSFLSGFRETQYF.

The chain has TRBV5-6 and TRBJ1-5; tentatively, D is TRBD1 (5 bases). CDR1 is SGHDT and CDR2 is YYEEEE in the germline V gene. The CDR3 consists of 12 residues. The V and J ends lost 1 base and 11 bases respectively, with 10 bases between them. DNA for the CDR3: TGTGCCAGCAGCTTGCAGGGTAATTCCCAGCATTTT. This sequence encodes CASSLQGNSQHF. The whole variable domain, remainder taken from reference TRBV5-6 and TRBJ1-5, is DAGVTQSPTHLIKTRGQQVTLRCSPKSGHDTVSWYQQALGQGPQFIFQYYEEEERQRGNFPDRFSGHQFPNYSSELNVNALLLGDSALYLCASSLQGNSQHFGDGTRLSIL.

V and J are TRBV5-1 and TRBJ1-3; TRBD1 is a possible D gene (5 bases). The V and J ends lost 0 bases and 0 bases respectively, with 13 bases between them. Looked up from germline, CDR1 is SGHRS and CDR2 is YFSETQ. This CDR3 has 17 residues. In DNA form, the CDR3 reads TGCGCCAGCAGCTTGGGAGTCGGGGGTGGCTCTGGAAACACCATATATTTT. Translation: CASSLGVGGGSGNTIYF.

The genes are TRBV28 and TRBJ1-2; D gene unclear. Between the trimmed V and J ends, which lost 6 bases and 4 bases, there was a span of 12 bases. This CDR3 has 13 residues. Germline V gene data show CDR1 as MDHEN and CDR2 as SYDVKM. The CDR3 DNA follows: TGTGCCAGCAGCCCCAACATGGCCTATGGCTACACCTTC. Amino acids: CASSPNMAYGYTF.

The CDR3 region is CASSLGGAVNSPLHF. The CDR3 region has the DNA TGTGCCAGCAGTTTAGGGGGCGCGGTAAACTCACCCCTCCACTTT. V is TRBV27 and J is TRBJ1-6, with D perhaps matching TRBD1 (6 bases). The CDR3 extends over 15 amino acids. The germline CDR1 and CDR2 sequences are MNHEY and SMNVEV (reference sequence). Trimming removed 2 bases from V and 10 bases from J, with 15 bases in between.

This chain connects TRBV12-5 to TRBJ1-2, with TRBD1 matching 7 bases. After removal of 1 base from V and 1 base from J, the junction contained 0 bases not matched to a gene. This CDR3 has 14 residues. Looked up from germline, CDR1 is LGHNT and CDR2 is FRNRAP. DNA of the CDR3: TGTGCTAGTGGTTTGGGGACAGGTAACTATGGCTACACCTTC. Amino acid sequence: CASGLGTGNYGYTF.

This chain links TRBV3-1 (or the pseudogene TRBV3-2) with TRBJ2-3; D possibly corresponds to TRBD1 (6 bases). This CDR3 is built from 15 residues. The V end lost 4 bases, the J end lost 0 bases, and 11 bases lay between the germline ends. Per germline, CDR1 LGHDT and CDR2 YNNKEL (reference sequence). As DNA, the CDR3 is TGTGCCAGCAGCCGTTTTGGGGGCAGCACAGATACGCAGTATTTT. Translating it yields CASSRFGGSTDTQYF.

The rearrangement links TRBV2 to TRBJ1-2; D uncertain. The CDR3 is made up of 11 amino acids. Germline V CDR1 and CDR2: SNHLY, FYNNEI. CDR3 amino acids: CTSMGGNGYTF. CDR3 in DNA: TGTACGAGCATGGGAGGTAATGGCTACACCTTC.

CDR3 residues: CASSQIGVSTGELFF. The CDR3 DNA reads as TGTGCCAGCAGCCAGATAGGGGTTAGCACCGGGGAGCTGTTTTTT. The rearrangement uses TRBV7-9 and TRBJ2-2, with a tentative D call TRBD1 (5 bases). Trimming removed 5 bases at V and 4 bases at J, with 14 bases between. The CDR3 is 15 amino acids. Germline V gene sequence: CDR1 SEHNR, CDR2 FQNEAQ (reference sequence).

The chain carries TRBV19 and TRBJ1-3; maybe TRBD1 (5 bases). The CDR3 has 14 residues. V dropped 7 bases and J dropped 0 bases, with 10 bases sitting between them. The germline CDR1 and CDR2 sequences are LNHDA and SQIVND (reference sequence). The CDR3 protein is CASKGKGSGNTIYF. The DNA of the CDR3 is TGTGCCAGTAAGGGGAAAGGCTCTGGAAACACCATATATTTT.

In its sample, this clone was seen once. The CDR3 region is CASSLSLDTQYF. The CDR3 nucleotides read TGCGCCAGCAGCTTGAGCTTGGATACGCAGTATTTT. V gene TRBV5-1 combines with J gene TRBJ2-3; D is unresolved. Germline V gives CDR1 SGHRS, CDR2 YFSETQ. The V gene lost 1 base and the J gene lost 6 bases, with 6 bases spanning the gap. The CDR3 loop spans 12 amino acids.

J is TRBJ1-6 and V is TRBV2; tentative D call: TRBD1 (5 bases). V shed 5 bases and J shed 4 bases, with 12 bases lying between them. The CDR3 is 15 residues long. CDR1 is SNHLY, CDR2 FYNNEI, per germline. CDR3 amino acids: CASSRRGFYNSPLHF. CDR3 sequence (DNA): TGTGCCAGCAGTCGAAGGGGCTTTTATAATTCACCCCTCCACTTT.

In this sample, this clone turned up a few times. CDR3 protein: CASSLGGLSSYEQYF. The CDR3 nucleotides are TGTGCCAGCAGCTTGGGGGGCCTTAGCTCCTACGAGCAGTACTTC. V and J are TRBV5-6 and TRBJ2-7; perhaps TRBD1 as D (5 bases). The ends were cut back, 0 bases at V and 0 bases at J, with 10 bases in the middle. This CDR3 has 15 residues. Germline assignment: CDR1 SGHDT and CDR2 YYEEEE.

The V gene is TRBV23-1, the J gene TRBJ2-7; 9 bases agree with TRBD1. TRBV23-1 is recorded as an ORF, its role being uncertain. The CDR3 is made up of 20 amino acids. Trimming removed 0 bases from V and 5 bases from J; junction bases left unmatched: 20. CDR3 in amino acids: CASSQSNPRDRDLPLDEQYF. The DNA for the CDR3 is TGCGCCAGCAGTCAATCAAATCCCCGGGACAGGGACCTCCCTTTGGACGAGCAGTACTTC.

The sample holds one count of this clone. The CDR3: CATSDPTGHGFYGYTF. The CDR3 DNA sequence: TGTGCCACCAGTGATCCCACAGGGCATGGGTTCTATGGCTACACCTTC. The chain combines TRBV24-1 with TRBJ1-2; D is possibly TRBD1 (6 bases). The CDR3 totals 16 residues. V gave up 3 bases and J gave up 4 bases, with 17 bases separating them. Germline CDR1 reads KGHDR; CDR2 reads SFDVKD.

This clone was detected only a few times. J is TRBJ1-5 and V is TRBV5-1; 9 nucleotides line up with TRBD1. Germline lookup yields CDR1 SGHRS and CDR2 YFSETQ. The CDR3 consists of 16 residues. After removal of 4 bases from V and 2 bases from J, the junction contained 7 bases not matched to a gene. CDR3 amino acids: CASSPGQGGGNQPQHF. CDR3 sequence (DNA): TGCGCCAGCAGCCCGGGACAGGGTGGGGGCAATCAGCCCCAGCATTTT.

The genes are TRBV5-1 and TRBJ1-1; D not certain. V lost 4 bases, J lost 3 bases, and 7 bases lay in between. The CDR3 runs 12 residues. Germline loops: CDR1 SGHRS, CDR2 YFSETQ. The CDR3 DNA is TGCGCCAGCAGCATTGGAGACACTGAAGCTTTCTTT. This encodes CASSIGDTEAFF.

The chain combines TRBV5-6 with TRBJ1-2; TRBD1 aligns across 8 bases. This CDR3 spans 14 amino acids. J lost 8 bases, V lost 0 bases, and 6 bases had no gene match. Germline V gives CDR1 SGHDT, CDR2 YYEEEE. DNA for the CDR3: TGTGCCAGCAGCTTGGGGACAGGGATTTCGGGCTACACCTTC. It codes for CASSLGTGISGYTF.

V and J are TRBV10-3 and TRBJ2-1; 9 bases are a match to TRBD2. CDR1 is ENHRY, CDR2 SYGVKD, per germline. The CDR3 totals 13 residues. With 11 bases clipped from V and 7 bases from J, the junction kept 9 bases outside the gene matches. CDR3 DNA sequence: TGTGCCGCGGGGGGGGGACAGACTAATGAGCAGTTCTTC. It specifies CAAGGGQTNEQFF.

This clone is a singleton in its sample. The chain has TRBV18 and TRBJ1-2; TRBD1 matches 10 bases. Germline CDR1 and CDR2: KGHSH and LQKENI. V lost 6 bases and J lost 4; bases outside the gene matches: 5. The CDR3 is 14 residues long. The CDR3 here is CASSRQGAGYGYTF. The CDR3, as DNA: TGTGCCAGCTCTCGACAGGGGGCGGGCTATGGCTACACCTTC.

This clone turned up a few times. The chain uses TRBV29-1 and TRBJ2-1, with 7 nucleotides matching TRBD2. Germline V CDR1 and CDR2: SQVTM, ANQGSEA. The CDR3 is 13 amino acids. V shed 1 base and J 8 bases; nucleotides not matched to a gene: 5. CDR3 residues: CSVEGWLADEQFF. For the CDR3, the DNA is TGCAGCGTTGAAGGGTGGCTAGCGGATGAGCAGTTCTTC.

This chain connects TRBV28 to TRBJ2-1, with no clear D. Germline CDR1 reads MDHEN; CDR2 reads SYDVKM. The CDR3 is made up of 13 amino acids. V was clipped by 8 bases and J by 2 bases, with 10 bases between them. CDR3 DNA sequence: TGTGCCAGCGGCGGAAGCCCCTACAATGAGCAGTTCTTC. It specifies CASGGSPYNEQFF.

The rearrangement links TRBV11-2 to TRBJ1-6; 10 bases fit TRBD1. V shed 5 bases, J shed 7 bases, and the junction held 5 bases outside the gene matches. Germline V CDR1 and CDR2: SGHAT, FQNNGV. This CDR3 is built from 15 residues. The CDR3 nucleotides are TGTGCCAGCAGCCCCTGGGACAGGGGAAATTCACCCCTCCACTTT. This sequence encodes CASSPWDRGNSPLHF.

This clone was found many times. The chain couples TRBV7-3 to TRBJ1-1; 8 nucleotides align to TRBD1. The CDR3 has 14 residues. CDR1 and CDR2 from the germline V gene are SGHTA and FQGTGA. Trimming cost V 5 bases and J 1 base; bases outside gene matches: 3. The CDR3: CASSRTGTNTEAFF. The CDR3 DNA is TGTGCCAGCAGCCGGACAGGGACGAACACTGAAGCTTTCTTT. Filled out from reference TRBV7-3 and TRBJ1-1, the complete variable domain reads GAGVSQTPSNKVTEKGKYVELRCDPISGHTALYWYRQSLGQGPEFLIYFQGTGAADDSGLPNDRFFAVRPEGSVSTLKIQRTERGDSAVYLCASSRTGTNTEAFFGQGTRLTVV.